This TCR beta chain was profiled in a study of human T cells and chemical hapten exposure. The table lists this clonotype with a few counts. Noted time point: patch test 1, 2 weeks after DPC sensitization. Treatment: therapeutic diphenylcyclopropenone sensitization with weekly scalp DPC. TCRdb passed the RACE reads through MiXCR, listing each CDR3 protein once. The table records about 56,000 distinct CDR3 sequences, over 7.5% of them present only once. The CDR3 consists of 16 residues. V shed 6 bases and J 3 bases; nucleotides not matched to a gene: 7. Germline values: CDR1 SNHLY, CDR2 FYNNEI. This material consisted of whole blood, taken in connection with sensitization to the hapten diphenylcyclopropenone (DPC). The clonotype originates from a woman aged 40-49 years with alopecia areata. Some clones in this sample may be carry-over from other donors' samples. The gene calls are TRBV2 and TRBJ2-3, with 12 positions matching TRBD1. CDR3 DNA sequence: TGTGCCAGCAGCGGGGACAGGGGGCGCTTGACAGATACGCAGTATTTT. Its translation: CASSGDRGRLTDTQYF. Combining the CDR3 with reference TRBV2 and TRBJ2-3 gives the whole variable domain EPEVTQTPSHQVTQMGQEVILRCVPISNHLYFYWYRQILGQKVEFLVSFYNNEISEKSEIFDDQFSVERPDGSNFTLKIRSTKLEDSAMYFCASSGDRGRLTDTQYFGPGTRLTVL.